This record concerns one TCR beta chain sequence. The antigen remains unidentified. The record originates from a study of graft-versus-host responses after intestinal transplantation. Using immunoSEQ multiplex PCR, the repertoire was profiled, and TCRdb retains in-frame clones only, with some absent. The sample has around 110,000 clones, around 92% seen once. Sample: unstimulated CD8+ T cells sorted from spleen or lymph node cells, taken before transplant. This clonotype was obtained from a human donor who was the organ donor for an intestinal transplant.

The CDR3 DNA is TGCGCCAGCAGTCCTATATATAGCAATCAGCCCCAGCATTTT. This translates into CASSPIYSNQPQHF. The V and J genes are TRBV4-1 and TRBJ1-5; D remains unclear. Germline V gene lookup returns CDR1 MGHRA and CDR2 YSYEKL. The CDR3 loop spans 14 amino acids. The V gene lost 6 bases and the J gene lost 0 bases, with 9 bases spanning the gap.